The rows below give T cell receptor beta chains drawn from one sample of a study of CD8+CD57+ T cells in acquired aplastic anemia. TCRdb fed the reads into MiXCR, producing one record per CDR3 protein. The data show about half a million distinct CDR3 sequences, with about a third seen just once and nearly 0.85% held by the top ten. The sequenced sample consisted of sorted CD4+, CD8+, or CD8+CD57+ T cells (not recorded which) from PBMCs. Receptor source: a human donor with aplastic anemia. The CDR3 runs from the conserved cysteine through the conserved F or W. D genes are given only for firm matches. The listing skips clone size in some rows; elsewhere it reads once, few, many or a size class.

TRBV12-3/TRBV12-4	NA	TRBJ1-2	TRBD1	CASSLAGTGGYGYTF	TGTGCCAGCAGTTTAGCGGGGACAGGAGGGTATGGCTACACCTTC
TRBV12-3/TRBV12-4	few	TRBJ1-1	TRBD1	CASSWKGQGGTEAFF	TGTGCCAGCAGTTGGAAGGGACAGGGTGGCACTGAAGCTTTCTTT
TRBV20-1	NA	TRBJ2-7	TRBD2	CSARTSGGAYEQYF	TGCAGTGCTAGGACTAGCGGGGGGGCCTACGAGCAGTACTTC
TRBV7-8	NA	TRBJ1-2	NA	CASSCSGVAYGYTF	TGTGCCAGCAGCTGTAGCGGGGTCGCCTATGGCTACACCTTC
TRBV20-1	few	TRBJ1-1	TRBD1	CSARDSTGGRAFF	TGCAGTGCTAGAGATTCGACAGGGGGTCGAGCTTTCTTT
TRBV6-1	NA	TRBJ2-7	TRBD1	CASSVQQGISYEQYF	TGTGCCAGCAGTGTCCAACAGGGGATTTCCTACGAGCAGTACTTC
TRBV19	many	TRBJ1-5	NA	CASRDTAGASNQPQHF	TGTGCCAGTAGAGACACGGCGGGGGCTAGCAATCAGCCCCAGCATTTT
TRBV4-2	NA	TRBJ2-1	TRBD2	CASSQDSRTSGRSEQFF	TGTGCCAGCAGCCAAGATAGTCGAACTAGCGGGAGAAGTGAGCAGTTCTTC
TRBV10-3	NA	TRBJ1-6	NA	CAISVGTLGSPLHF	TGTGCCATCAGTGTTGGGACATTGGGGTCACCCCTCCACTTT
TRBV19	many	TRBJ2-1	TRBD2	CASRPTSGPSNEQFF	TGTGCCAGTAGACCCACTAGCGGACCCTCCAATGAGCAGTTCTTC
TRBV4-3	NA	TRBJ1-5	TRBD1	CASSQETGTGSQPQHF	TGCGCCAGCAGCCAAGAAACCGGGACAGGGAGTCAGCCCCAGCATTTT
TRBV2	many	TRBJ1-4	NA	CASNVAGSNEKLFF	TGTGCCAGCAATGTAGCAGGGTCAAATGAAAAACTGTTTTTT